This T cell receptor beta chain was obtained from a study of blood T cells in healthy people across ages. V was clipped by 5 bases and J by 3 bases; unmatched bases: 9. The CDR3 spans 16 residues. Germline CDR1 and CDR2: SGHDN and FVKESK. Primed by a sample-barcoded 5' primer and a J-beta primer mix, a second PCR proceeded for roughly 7 to 12 cycles. Each single sample gave us at least 2.5 million CDR3-containing paired-end reads. MiXCR, applied by TCRdb to the 5' RACE reads, yields one record per CDR3 protein. The sample shows about 1.5 million distinct CDR3 sequences, about 40% of them seen only once. Study-wide findings and caveats: Significant beta diversity loss was already apparent by age roughly 40, declining roughly linearly. It was the long-lived donors that had more naive CD4+ cells and higher diversity than aged donors.

This clonotype came up a few times. Its target is unknown. The rearrangement uses TRBV14 and TRBJ2-2; 7 bases align to TRBD1. The material sequenced was blood. This sequence was found in a woman aged 18-30 years in good health. CDR3 in amino acids: CASSYETGWDTGELFF. Here the CDR3 DNA reads TGTGCCAGCAGCTACGAGACAGGGTGGGACACCGGGGAGCTGTTTTTT.